The clone carrying this TCR beta chain was observed a handful of times. This record belongs to a study of blood T cell repertoires in COVID-19. Under the authors' procedure: From reference gene primer amplification, estimates of nucleated cell counts were derived. Profiling relied on immunoSEQ multiplex PCR, and the TCRdb table lists in-frame clones only, not all of them. That table is the source of V, J and clone size, and D and trimming were worked out from the DNA. The sample carries 170,000 or so clones, roughly nine tenths recorded once. Germline-derived CDR1 and CDR2 are KGHSH and LQKENI. V shed 6 bases and J shed 6 bases, with 12 bases lying between them. The CDR3 covers 13 residues.

The V gene is TRBV18, the J gene TRBJ2-1; TRBD1 is a possible D gene (6 bases). This sequence was found in a woman aged 45-60 years who had recovered from COVID-19. Sequencing used PBMCs or T cells enriched from blood (not recorded which). The CDR3 sequence is CASSLGRGNEQFF. The CDR3 nucleotides are TGTGCCAGCTCCCTCGGCAGGGGCAATGAGCAGTTCTTC.